Sequencing of this T cell receptor beta chain was carried out in a study of cytomegalovirus exposure and HLA in healthy donors. Study-wide findings and caveats: Association with HLA alleles at 0.05 false discovery rate was found for 15,000 to 20,000 TCR beta sequences in a later analysis. It was reportedly the case that the classifier diagnosed cytomegalovirus status with high specificity and sensitivity.

The length of the CDR3 is 11 residues. Germline CDR1 is SNHLY and CDR2 is FYNNEI. After removal of 8 bases from V and 8 bases from J, the junction contained 6 bases not matched to a gene. For this clone: Its antigen is unknown.

Researchers ran the PCR with 60 Vbeta and 13 Jbeta primers. Repertoires were generated with immunoSEQ multiplex PCR, while TCRdb's copy carries only in-frame clones and drops some. This table holds some 200,000 clones, 70% to 80% found once. Healthy bone marrow donors formed the donor group. This receptor was taken from a girl aged 2 to 10 in good health and CMV-seronegative. The specimen sequenced was PBMCs. The chain recombines TRBV2 with TRBJ2-7; the match to TRBD1 covers 7 bases. This chain's CDR3 is CASGPDRKQYF. CDR3 sequence (DNA): TGTGCCAGCGGGCCGGACAGGAAGCAGTACTTC.